These 4 T cell receptor beta chains were all obtained from the same sample, sequenced in a study of T cell changes during pregnancy in multiple sclerosis. Using immunoSEQ multiplex PCR, the repertoire was profiled, and TCRdb retains in-frame clones only, with some absent. The sample consists of 22,000 or so clones, around 93% of them appearing once. The material was CD8+ T cells from peripheral blood mononuclear cells, obtained in the third trimester of pregnancy. The receptor source for this set is a female donor with multiple sclerosis, enrolled in a pregnancy study.

The V and J genes are TRBV19 and TRBJ1-2, with 10 bases matching TRBD1. Germline lookup yields CDR1 LNHDA and CDR2 SQIVND (reference sequence). J was trimmed by 4 bases and V by 5 bases; bases with no gene match: 7. The CDR3 is 15 amino acids. CDR3 sequence: CASSLDRGISYGYTF. In DNA, the CDR3 is TGTGCCAGTAGTTTGGACAGGGGGATTTCCTATGGCTACACCTTC.

The CDR3 loop reads CASSRTTPTSYEQYF. CDR3 nucleotide sequence: TGTGCCAGCAGCCGGACTACCCCAACCTCCTACGAGCAGTACTTC. The rearrangement links TRBV11-2 to TRBJ2-7; possibly TRBD2 for D (6 bases). This CDR3 has 15 residues. Trimming took off 5 bases at V and 0 bases at J, with 14 bases between the two ends. Germline values: CDR1 SGHAT, CDR2 FQNNGV.

This chain joins TRBV27 and TRBJ2-1, with 10 positions matching TRBD2. The CDR3 totals 14 residues. Trimming at V came to 5 bases and at J to 8 bases, leaving 6 bases not matched to a gene. Germline assignment: CDR1 MNHEY and CDR2 SMNVEV (reference sequence). The CDR3 region is CASSLAGVVDEQFF. CDR3 nucleotides: TGTGCCAGCAGTCTAGCGGGAGTCGTAGATGAGCAGTTCTTC.

The V gene is TRBV27, the J gene TRBJ2-5; perhaps TRBD2 as D (5 bases). CDR1 is MNHEY and CDR2 is SMNVEV in the germline V gene (reference sequence). Trimming removed 4 bases at V and 4 bases at J, with 7 bases between. This CDR3 is built from 12 residues. CDR3 coding DNA: TGTGCCAGCAGTTCGGGGTTAGAGACCCAGTACTTC. It translates to CASSSGLETQYF.